This TCR beta chain was documented in a study of blood T cell repertoires in COVID-19. Individuals drawn from around 25 US areas were roughly 18 to 89 years old. Donors in Cohort 3 who had recovered were those with two negative PCRs, healthcare professional clearance, or resolution of their symptoms. The CDR3 runs 18 residues. V lost 1 base, J lost 0 bases, and 7 bases stayed unmatched. CDR1 is LGHNA, CDR2 YNFKEQ, per germline. Source study methods: Amplification from reference gene primers served as the basis for estimated nucleated cell counts. Profiled with immunoSEQ multiplex PCR; TCRdb holds only in-frame clones, not every one. V, J and clone size are those of that table, while D and trimming were read from the DNA. The repertoire holds hundreds of thousands of clones, with approximately 92% as singletons. This clone was counted once.

The material sequenced was PBMCs or T cells enriched from blood (not recorded which). The clonotype comes from a man aged 25-45 years who had recovered from COVID-19. The V call is TRBV4-2, the J call TRBJ2-1, with 9 bases fitting TRBD2. The CDR3 DNA is TGTGCCAGCAGCCAAGGTGTTAGCGGGAGTAGCTCCTACAATGAGCAGTTCTTC. Translation: CASSQGVSGSSSYNEQFF.